The 29 T cell receptor beta chains presented below share a single source sample, sequenced in a study of PD-L1 blockade in urothelial cancer. TCRdb's table, derived via immunoSEQ multiplex PCR, lists solely in-frame clones and lacks some. The data show under 55,000 clones, nearly 85% seen once. The input for sequencing was PBMCs, taken around atezolizumab (anti-PD-L1) treatment. Receptors originate from a man aged 35 to 55 with urothelial cancer.

The chain joins TRBV7-2 to TRBJ2-7, with 9 bases aligning to TRBD2. CDR3 length: 15 residues. V shed 0 bases and J 6 bases; nucleotides not matched to a gene: 6. The V gene's germline CDR1 is SGHTA and CDR2 FQGNSA. CDR3 nucleotides: TGTGCCAGCAGCTTAGCGGGCGGGAGGGAGTTCGAGCAGTACTTC. It specifies CASSLAGGREFEQYF.

The J gene is TRBJ2-1, the V gene TRBV2, with D perhaps TRBD1 (6 bases). The germline CDR1 and CDR2 sequences are SNHLY and FYNNEI. Trimming took off 9 bases at V and 4 bases at J, with 16 bases between the two ends. The CDR3 spans 14 residues. This CDR3 reads CASTTGIDYNEQFF. In DNA, the CDR3 is TGTGCCAGTACAACAGGGATAGATTACAATGAGCAGTTCTTC.

The chain has TRBV28 and TRBJ2-7; 8 nucleotides agree with TRBD1. Looked up from germline, CDR1 is MDHEN and CDR2 is SYDVKM. The J segment lost 3 bases and the V segment lost 6 bases, leaving 16 bases of the junction unmatched. This CDR3 comprises 17 residues. The CDR3 reads CASSGGGGDRPIYEQYF. DNA of the CDR3: TGTGCCAGCAGCGGTGGTGGCGGGGACAGGCCTATCTACGAGCAGTACTTC.

The chain has TRBV2 and TRBJ2-1; 7 bases align to TRBD2. This CDR3 is built from 16 residues. Per the germline V gene, CDR1 is SNHLY and CDR2 is FYNNEI. The V and J ends lost 1 base and 7 bases, in that order; junction bases with no gene match: 10. This chain's CDR3 is CASSEELGGRSNEQFF. The CDR3 DNA follows: TGTGCCAGCAGTGAAGAGCTTGGCGGGAGAAGTAATGAGCAGTTCTTC.

The chain recombines TRBV9 with TRBJ2-1, with 14 bases that match TRBD2. Germline V lookup: CDR1 SGDLS, CDR2 YYNGEE. The J segment lost 7 bases and the V segment lost 0 bases, leaving 6 bases of the junction unmatched. The CDR3 has 17 amino acids. The CDR3 DNA sequence: TGTGCCAGCAGCGTAGACGATAGGACTAGCGGGAGGAATGAGCAGTTCTTC. It translates to CASSVDDRTSGRNEQFF.

The rearrangement links TRBV10-3 to TRBJ2-3; a weak D match, TRBD2 (5 bases). Trimming removed 2 bases from V and 0 bases from J, with 6 bases in between. CDR3 size: 14 residues. Germline-derived CDR1 and CDR2 are ENHRY and SYGVKD. The CDR3 loop reads CAISEKRSTDTQYF. CDR3 nucleotide sequence: TGTGCCATCAGTGAGAAGCGGAGCACAGATACGCAGTATTTT.

This clone has only one observation. The gene calls are TRBV19 and TRBJ2-7; 7 nucleotides agree with TRBD2. There are 14 residues in the CDR3. Trimming cost V 3 bases and J 6 bases; bases outside gene matches: 8. Germline CDR1 and CDR2: LNHDA and SQIVND (reference sequence). The CDR3 loop is CASSIGLAAGEQYF. The CDR3 DNA is TGTGCCAGTAGTATCGGCCTAGCGGCGGGCGAGCAGTACTTC.

V usage is TRBV30 and J usage is TRBJ2-5; D uncertain. Trimming took off 1 base at V and 5 bases at J, with 17 bases between the two ends. Germline values: CDR1 GTSNPN, CDR2 SVGIG (reference sequence). This CDR3 region has 15 residues. CDR3 loop: CAWSGSGTPGETQYF. The CDR3 bases are TGTGCCTGGAGTGGTTCAGGCACTCCCGGCGAGACCCAGTACTTC. The complete variable domain, with remaining parts taken from reference TRBV30 and TRBJ2-5, reads SQTIHQWPATLVQPVGSPLSLECTVEGTSNPNLYWYRQAAGRGLQLLFYSVGIGQISSEVPQNLSASRPQDRQFILSSKKLLLSDSGFYLCAWSGSGTPGETQYFGPGTRLLVL.

By proportion, this clone is medium-sized (0.01 to 0.1%). The gene calls are TRBV7-9 and TRBJ2-1, with a weak D call TRBD1 (5 bases). V lost 6 bases to trimming and J lost 1 base, with 16 bases between them. Germline loops: CDR1 SEHNR, CDR2 FQNEAQ (reference sequence). The CDR3 runs to 16 residues. CDR3: CASSTLDSVSYNEQFF. The CDR3 nucleotides read TGTGCCAGCAGTACCTTAGACAGTGTTTCCTACAATGAGCAGTTCTTC. The complete variable domain, with remaining parts taken from reference TRBV7-9 and TRBJ2-1, reads DTGVSQNPRHKITKRGQNVTFRCDPISEHNRLYWYRQTLGQGPEFLTYFQNEAQLEKSRLLSDRFSAERPKGSFSTLEIQRTEQGDSAMYLCASSTLDSVSYNEQFFGPGTRLTVL.

The rearrangement links TRBV10-3 to TRBJ1-1, with TRBD1 identical over 7 bases. This CDR3 spans 12 amino acids. The germline V gene has CDR1 ENHRY and CDR2 SYGVKD. V shed 4 bases and J 4 bases; nucleotides not matched to a gene: 0. CDR3 loop: CAISGTGTEAFF. In nucleotides, the CDR3 is TGTGCCATCAGTGGGACAGGCACTGAAGCTTTCTTT.

The chain recombines TRBV13 with TRBJ1-2; maybe TRBD1 (6 bases). The CDR3 loop spans 17 amino acids. Trimming removed 0 bases at V and 3 bases at J, with 17 bases between. Germline V gives CDR1 PRHDT, CDR2 FYEKMQ (reference sequence). CDR3 loop: CASSLGLQGQPHYGYTF. CDR3 DNA: TGTGCCAGCAGCTTAGGCCTCCAAGGACAGCCTCACTATGGCTACACCTTC.

V gene TRBV4-1 combines with J gene TRBJ1-1; unclear D gene. Trimming stripped 6 bases from V and 1 base from J, with 9 bases between. There are 13 residues in the CDR3. Germline-derived CDR1 and CDR2 are MGHRA and YSYEKL. The CDR3 is CASSSNWNTEAFF. CDR3 nucleotides: TGCGCCAGCAGTTCCAATTGGAACACTGAAGCTTTCTTT.

The rearrangement uses TRBV5-1 and TRBJ2-7; the D gene is possibly TRBD1 (5 bases). CDR3 length: 14 amino acids. V was clipped by 3 bases and J by 5 bases, with 15 bases between them. Germline V gene lookup returns CDR1 SGHRS and CDR2 YFSETQ. Here the CDR3 DNA reads TGCGCCAGCAGCTCGGACACTCTGGGGCACGAGCAGTACTTC. Translated, it gives CASSSDTLGHEQYF. The complete variable domain, with remaining parts taken from reference TRBV5-1 and TRBJ2-7, reads KAGVTQTPRYLIKTRGQQVTLSCSPISGHRSVSWYQQTPGQGLQFLFEYFSETQRNKGNFPGRFSGRQFSNSRSEMNVSTLELGDSALYLCASSSDTLGHEQYFGPGTRLTVT.

The genes are TRBV7-3 and TRBJ2-3; 12 bases fit TRBD2. CDR1 is SGHTA, CDR2 FQGTGA, per germline. The CDR3 has 14 residues. Losses at the gene ends were 5 bases for V and 4 bases for J; bases not matched to a gene: 1. The CDR3 nucleotides read TGTGCCAGCAGCCTAGCGGGAGGGTCAGATACGCAGTATTTT. As protein: CASSLAGGSDTQYF.

This clone was recorded a few times. DNA for the CDR3: TGTGCCAGCTCACCCAGCAGGGTTGAGCAGTTCTTC. Translated, it gives CASSPSRVEQFF. The V and J genes are TRBV18 and TRBJ2-1, with a possible D match to TRBD1 (5 bases). From germline, CDR1 is KGHSH and CDR2 LQKENI. With 3 bases removed from V and 9 bases from J, the gap between germline ends came to 9 bases. The CDR3 sequence is 12 residues long.

This chain joins TRBV5-4 and TRBJ1-2, with 8 nucleotides matching TRBD1. The trim removed 1 base at V and 6 bases at J, leaving 2 bases unmatched. Germline V CDR1 and CDR2: SGHNT, YYREEE (reference sequence). The length of the CDR3 is 13 residues. The CDR3 loop is CASSLQGAHGYTF. CDR3 in DNA: TGTGCCAGCAGCTTGCAGGGGGCACATGGCTACACCTTC.

This clone was seen a single time. V is TRBV19 and J is TRBJ2-5, with 8 bases matching TRBD1. With 4 bases clipped from V and 5 bases from J, the junction kept 6 bases outside the gene matches. The V gene's germline CDR1 is LNHDA and CDR2 SQIVND (reference sequence). This CDR3 is built from 14 residues. The CDR3 spells CASSTRTGMETQYF. CDR3 in DNA: TGTGCCAGTAGTACACGGACAGGGATGGAGACCCAGTACTTC.

The J gene is TRBJ1-2, the V gene TRBV10-3; tentatively, D is TRBD1 (6 bases). Per the germline V gene, CDR1 is ENHRY and CDR2 is SYGVKD. V lost 3 bases to trimming and J lost 4 bases, with 18 bases between them. The CDR3 is 16 amino acids. CDR3 region: CAISEPPGQIGYGYTF. The DNA for the CDR3 is TGTGCCATCAGTGAACCGCCCGGACAGATCGGCTATGGCTACACCTTC.

The chain recombines TRBV5-6 with TRBJ2-7, with TRBD2 matching over 11 bases. V lost 0 bases and J lost 6; bases outside the gene matches: 5. CDR3 length equals 15 residues. The germline V gene encodes CDR1 SGHDT and CDR2 YYEEEE. The CDR3 DNA is TGTGCCAGCAGCTTGGGACTAGCGGGACCAGGCGAGCAGTACTTC. This translates into CASSLGLAGPGEQYF.

This clone appeared once. The rearrangement uses TRBV28 and TRBJ2-3; tentative D call: TRBD2 (6 bases). Germline lookup yields CDR1 MDHEN and CDR2 SYDVKM. The CDR3 contains 15 residues. Trimming left V 6 bases short and J 2 bases short, with 15 bases between. The CDR3 sequence: CASRPPSGFTDTQYF. CDR3 sequence (DNA): TGTGCCAGCAGACCTCCAAGCGGGTTCACAGATACGCAGTATTTT.

This rearrangement joins TRBV27 to TRBJ2-3; the match to TRBD2 covers 12 bases. CDR3 length: 14 residues. Germline values: CDR1 MNHEY, CDR2 SMNVEV (reference sequence). Trimming took 6 bases from V and 4 from J; bases not matched to a gene: 2. The CDR3, as DNA: TGTGCCAGCAGGACTAGCGGGAGCGCAGATACGCAGTATTTT. This encodes CASRTSGSADTQYF.

The chain uses TRBV27 and TRBJ1-1; maybe TRBD1 (5 bases). V was cut by 3 bases and J by 6 bases, with 11 bases left in between. Germline-derived CDR1 and CDR2 are MNHEY and SMNVEV (reference sequence). The CDR3 runs 13 residues. The CDR3 DNA is TGTGCCAGCAGTTTCAAAGGGGCACCTGAAGCTTTCTTT. Its translation is CASSFKGAPEAFF.

V and J are TRBV27 and TRBJ2-3; maybe TRBD2 (7 bases). V shed 6 bases and J shed 1 base, with 17 bases lying between them. This CDR3 contains 16 residues. The germline gives CDR1 MNHEY, CDR2 SMNVEV (reference sequence). The CDR3 coding sequence is TGTGCCAGCAGCCTACAGGGCGGGGGTGGCACAGATACGCAGTATTTT. It specifies CASSLQGGGGTDTQYF.

This chain joins TRBV5-1 and TRBJ2-1; 7 bases map to TRBD2. The CDR3 has 15 amino acids. Trimming cost V 1 base and J 3 bases; bases outside gene matches: 4. CDR1 SGHRS and CDR2 YFSETQ come from the germline V gene. CDR3 DNA sequence: TGCGCCAGCAGCTTGACGGGAGGCGGCTACAATGAGCAGTTCTTC. It codes for CASSLTGGGYNEQFF.

The chain combines TRBV28 with TRBJ1-5; D is unclear. The V end lost 8 bases, the J end lost 0 bases, and 8 bases lay between the germline ends. The length of the CDR3 is 13 residues. CDR1 MDHEN and CDR2 SYDVKM come from the germline V gene. The CDR3 sequence is CASVTGSNQPQHF. The CDR3 DNA follows: TGTGCCAGCGTTACGGGTAGCAATCAGCCCCAGCATTTT. Filled out from reference TRBV28 and TRBJ1-5, the complete variable domain reads DVKVTQSSRYLVKRTGEKVFLECVQDMDHENMFWYRQDPGLGLRLIYFSYDVKMKEKGDIPEGYSVSREKKERFSLILESASTNQTSMYLCASVTGSNQPQHFGDGTRLSIL.

The chain carries TRBV10-3 and TRBJ2-3; D is unclear. Between the trimmed V and J ends, which lost 0 bases and 5 bases, there was a span of 15 bases. CDR3 length equals 16 residues. Germline CDR1 and CDR2: ENHRY and SYGVKD. This chain's CDR3 is CAISESILPSGDTQYF. In nucleotides, the CDR3 is TGTGCCATCAGTGAGTCGATTCTGCCCTCGGGAGATACGCAGTATTTT.

The rearrangement uses TRBV6-5 and TRBJ2-1, with TRBD2 as a possible D gene (6 bases). The CDR3 is made up of 16 amino acids. Germline assignment: CDR1 MNHEY and CDR2 SVGAGI. Trimming took off 2 bases at V and 3 bases at J, with 14 bases between the two ends. The CDR3, as DNA: TGTGCCAGCAGTTACGAGGTAGCGGAGGGCTACAATGAGCAGTTCTTC. This sequence encodes CASSYEVAEGYNEQFF.

The CDR3 nucleotides are TGTGCCAGCAGTAAGGGACAGCTGGGATACAATGAGCAGTTCTTC. It encodes CASSKGQLGYNEQFF. This chain uses TRBV28 with TRBJ2-1; 7 nucleotides match TRBD1. This CDR3 contains 15 residues. From germline, CDR1 is MDHEN and CDR2 SYDVKM. The V gene end was trimmed by 5 bases and the J gene end by 4 bases; junction bases not matched to a gene: 8.

V is TRBV19 and J is TRBJ2-7; D is perhaps TRBD1 (7 bases). V shed 6 bases and J shed 4 bases, with 16 bases lying between them. The CDR3 is 14 amino acids. Germline V gives CDR1 LNHDA, CDR2 SQIVND (reference sequence). CDR3 coding DNA: TGTGCCAGTAGCCGGGCGGAGGGGGCATACGAGCAGTACTTC. Translation gives CASSRAEGAYEQYF.